This T cell receptor (beta chain) was obtained from a study of control samples from healthy donors and cancer patients. The CDR3 totals 13 residues. CDR1 and CDR2 from the germline V gene are MGHDK and SYGVNS. V was clipped by 7 bases and J by 8 bases, with 16 bases between them. Sequencing was performed with immunoSEQ multiplex PCR; in TCRdb, only in-frame clones are kept and a portion is missing. Among tens of thousands of clones listed, approximately 84% were seen once. The chain employs TRBV25-1 and TRBJ2-3; maybe TRBD2 (7 bases). This clonotype was sampled from a man between 45 and 60 years old in good health. The specimen sequenced was blood. CDR3 loop: CASTTGGVSTQYF. CDR3 coding DNA: TGTGCCAGCACGACGGGGGGCGTCTCTACGCAGTATTTT.